This T cell receptor (beta chain) came from a study of T-cell memory formation after mild COVID-19. Overall study context: TCR clustering was largely donor specific.

This clonotype turned up a few times. No antigen is known for it. 5'RACE with constant-segment primers yielded barcoded, UMI-tagged TCR alpha and TCR beta cDNA libraries. TCRdb called the 5' RACE reads again in MiXCR, with one record for every CDR3 protein. The sample has around 310,000 distinct CDR3 sequences; approximately 16% are singletons. The study's findings and limits: Clones shrinking between day 15 and 85 showed a balanced CD4/CD8 split, and those that grew later tilted toward CD4+. For contracting clones, CD4+ ones sat mainly in CM and EM, CD8+ in EMRA.

The CDR3 contains 14 residues. The ends were cut back, 2 bases at V and 3 bases at J, with 8 bases in the middle. Germline CDR1 reads ENHRY; CDR2 reads SYGVKD. This TCR derives from a man between 18 and 35 years old who had mild COVID-19 (a few samples of this study predate the infection). Cell type and time point are not known. This chain uses TRBV10-3 with TRBJ1-3; a weak D match, TRBD1 (6 bases). Sequencing used PBMCs or a T cell subset sorted from them (not recorded which). The CDR3 region is CAISEGQIGNTIYF. CDR3 nucleotide sequence: TGTGCCATCAGTGAGGGACAGATTGGAAACACCATATATTTT.